One sample yielded the 22 T cell receptor beta chains listed below, sequenced in a study of vaccination effects on CD4 cells after COVID-19 (dated by TCRdb to between 2021 and 2024). To identify antigen-specific CD4+ T cell clonotypes by their expansion, the ViraFEST assay first stimulated PBMC with viral peptide pools and then applied TCR sequencing. After about 9 days of culture, CD4+ T cells were isolated with the EasySep CD4+ T cell isolation kit. Convalescent patients had PCR-confirmed SARS-CoV-2 infection between March and December 2020, before Alpha, Beta and Delta variants emerged in the United States. Libraries were built with the immunoSEQ multiplex PCR assay. The table comes from immuneACCESS by way of TCRdb, which keeps in-frame sequences with V and J called. Part of the clones is missing from these tables; in studies checked, under half for an unresolved V gene and the rest for unknown reasons. The sample yields tens of thousands of clones; roughly 69% were counted once. The top ten clonotypes cover 17% of the sample.

These receptors are not linked to any known antigen. Specimen: CD4+ T cells from PBMCs cultured with HCoV-NL63 spike peptides, collected before COVID-19 vaccination. Read against the paper, the sample's cell subset or site label means: HCoV-NL63 spike overlapping peptide pool stimulation. The receptors shown here come from a human donor who had a prior SARS-CoV-2 infection.

The rearrangement joins TRBV16 to TRBJ1-1, with D possibly matching TRBD1 (5 bases). V lost 4 bases and J 11 bases, leaving 14 bases between the germline ends. This CDR3 has 12 residues. Per germline, CDR1 KGHSY and CDR2 FQNENV. The CDR3 bases are TGTGCCAGCAGCCGCAGGGAATTTGGGGCTTTCTTT. Translating it yields CASSRREFGAFF.

V is TRBV19 and J is TRBJ2-7; a weak D match, TRBD2 (7 bases). This CDR3 has 15 residues. The germline V gene encodes CDR1 LNHDA and CDR2 SQIVND (reference sequence). The V end was cut by 3 bases, the J end by 2 bases, with 14 bases between. The CDR3 DNA reads TGTGCCAGTAGTATCGGGGGGCCATGGGCCTACGAGCAGTACTTC. Translating it yields CASSIGGPWAYEQYF.

The chain employs TRBV20-1 and TRBJ2-3; D gene ambiguous. Per germline, CDR1 DFQATT and CDR2 SNEGSKA (reference sequence). V lost 6 bases, J lost 6 bases, and 10 bases lay in between. This CDR3 spans 11 amino acids. The CDR3 spells CSAGGPDTQYF. CDR3 in DNA: TGCAGTGCCGGTGGGCCGGATACGCAGTATTTT.

This clone was detected only once. This chain connects TRBV15 to TRBJ2-3; the match to TRBD2 covers 15 bases. The V gene end was trimmed by 9 bases and the J gene end by 2 bases; junction bases not matched to a gene: 12. The length of the CDR3 is 18 residues. The V gene's germline CDR1 is LNHNV and CDR2 YYDKDF (reference sequence). The CDR3: CATLDGTSGGFTTDTQYF. CDR3 nucleotides: TGTGCCACTTTAGACGGGACTAGCGGGGGGTTCACCACAGATACGCAGTATTTT. The variable domain in full, with the rest retrieved from reference TRBV15 and TRBJ2-3, is DAMVIQNPRYQVTQFGKPVTLSCSQTLNHNVMYWYQQKSSQAPKLLFHYYDKDFNNEADTPDNFQSRRPNTSFCFLDIRSPGLGDTAMYLCATLDGTSGGFTTDTQYFGPGTRLTVL.

The sample holds one count of this clone. The gene calls are TRBV9 and TRBJ1-1; no clear D. Trimming removed 4 bases at V and 3 bases at J, with 16 bases between. CDR3 length: 15 amino acids. Germline lookup yields CDR1 SGDLS and CDR2 YYNGEE. The CDR3 protein is CASSPRFRADTEAFF. The CDR3 region has the DNA TGTGCCAGCAGCCCACGCTTTAGGGCTGACACTGAAGCTTTCTTT.

This clone was observed a few times. The chain is built from TRBV11-3 and TRBJ1-6, with D possibly matching TRBD1 (5 bases). V lost 2 bases, J lost 10 bases, and 9 bases lay in between. CDR3 size: 13 residues. Germline-derived CDR1 and CDR2 are SGHNT and YENEEA. CDR3 amino acids: CASSLTRGSPLHF. The CDR3 DNA follows: TGTGCCAGCAGCTTAACGAGGGGATCACCCCTCCACTTT.

This clone has a single count. The chain couples TRBV18 to TRBJ1-2; 8 nucleotides line up with TRBD1. The CDR3 is 14 amino acids. CDR1 KGHSH and CDR2 LQKENI come from the germline V gene. The V segment lost 3 bases and the J segment 4 bases; nucleotides outside the gene matches: 4. In DNA, the CDR3 is TGTGCCAGCTCACCCACAGGGGGGCTCTATGGCTACACCTTC. Residues: CASSPTGGLYGYTF. Looking up the rest from reference TRBV18 and TRBJ1-2 gives the full variable domain: NAGVMQNPRHLVRRRGQEARLRCSPMKGHSHVYWYRQLPEEGLKFMVYLQKENIIDESGMPKERFSAEFPKEGPSILRIQQVVRGDSAAYFCASSPTGGLYGYTFGSGTRLTVV.

This clone appeared many times. This chain links TRBV6-4 with TRBJ1-2; D uncertain. Trimming stripped 9 bases from V and 12 bases from J, with 8 bases between. CDR1 is MRHNA, CDR2 SNTAGT, per germline. CDR3 length: 8 residues. The CDR3 DNA is TGTGCCAGGGCCCTAAACACCTTC. Translated, it gives CARALNTF.

The rearrangement uses TRBV21-1 and TRBJ1-4; TRBD1 was called by the table and not checked on the DNA. TRBV21-1 is shown as a pseudogene. CDR3 size: 16 residues. The CDR3 DNA reads as TGTGCCAGTCCAGGGACAGGCCGAACACTGAATGAAAAACTGTTTTTT. This translates into CASPGTGRTLNEKLFF.

V is TRBV28 and J is TRBJ2-3; possible D gene TRBD1, 6 bases. The CDR3 contains 14 residues. V was trimmed by 7 bases and J by 5 bases, leaving 16 bases between them. The germline gives CDR1 MDHEN, CDR2 SYDVKM. As DNA, the CDR3 is TGTGCCAGCACCCATGGGACACTTAAAGATACGCAGTATTTT. Protein: CASTHGTLKDTQYF.

This chain uses TRBV24-1 with TRBJ2-1; D may be TRBD2 (6 bases). V shed 4 bases and J shed 8 bases, with 23 bases lying between them. The V gene's germline CDR1 is KGHDR and CDR2 SFDVKD. This CDR3 region has 17 residues. This CDR3 reads CATSDFPPRGKLDEQFF. The CDR3 coding sequence is TGTGCCACCAGTGACTTCCCCCCCCGCGGGAAATTGGATGAGCAGTTCTTC.

The chain uses TRBV7-2 and TRBJ2-1; 10 nucleotides line up with TRBD2. CDR3 length: 14 residues. CDR1 is SGHTA, CDR2 FQGNSA, per germline. J was trimmed by 8 bases and V by 8 bases; bases with no gene match: 9. The CDR3 loop reads CASGLRGLAYEQFF. CDR3 in DNA: TGTGCCAGCGGACTCCGGGGACTAGCGTATGAGCAGTTCTTC.

The chain joins TRBV9 to TRBJ2-7, with D hard to call. The CDR3 spans 15 residues. The ends were cut back, 4 bases at V and 0 bases at J, with 14 bases in the middle. Germline CDR1 is SGDLS and CDR2 is YYNGEE. This chain's CDR3 is CASSPRRLSSYEQYF. The CDR3 DNA reads TGTGCCAGCAGCCCTAGACGGTTAAGCTCCTACGAGCAGTACTTC.

J is TRBJ2-7 and V is TRBV11-2; 7 nucleotides agree with TRBD1. The trim removed 5 bases at V and 3 bases at J, leaving 4 bases unmatched. Germline V gene lookup returns CDR1 SGHAT and CDR2 FQNNGV. This CDR3 spans 13 amino acids. CDR3 loop: CASSTRDSYEQYF. The DNA for the CDR3 is TGTGCCAGCAGCACAAGGGACAGCTACGAGCAGTACTTC.

The rearrangement uses TRBV7-2 and TRBJ2-7; D unclear. The CDR3 loop spans 13 amino acids. Trimming took 5 bases from V and 2 from J, leaving 10 bases between them. In germline, CDR1 is SGHTA, CDR2 FQGNSA. CDR3 loop: CASSLRLPYEQYF. In DNA form, the CDR3 reads TGTGCCAGCAGCCTAAGACTCCCCTACGAGCAGTACTTC.

V is TRBV7-9 and J is TRBJ1-1, with 12 nucleotides matching TRBD1. The CDR3 is 16 residues long. The ends lost 5 bases at V and 7 bases at J; junction bases unmatched: 11. CDR1 is SEHNR and CDR2 is FQNEAQ in the germline V gene (reference sequence). The CDR3 region is CASSPAGTGGVGEAFF. DNA of the CDR3: TGTGCCAGCAGCCCGGCCGGGACAGGGGGCGTCGGTGAAGCTTTCTTT.

The chain employs TRBV23-1 and TRBJ1-5; tentatively, D is TRBD1 (5 bases). TRBV23-1 carries the ORF label, with uncertain function. CDR3 length equals 14 residues. V lost 8 bases and J lost 2, with 13 bases in between. DNA of the CDR3: TGCGCCAGCCCTCGAACAGGAGGCAATCAGCCCCAGCATTTT. Residues: CASPRTGGNQPQHF.

This sequence joins TRBV4-2 and TRBJ2-7; D ambiguous. This CDR3 contains 14 residues. The germline V and J ends were trimmed by 0 bases and 2 bases, with 8 bases remaining between them. CDR1 and CDR2 from the germline V gene are LGHNA and YNFKEQ. The CDR3, as DNA: TGTGCCAGCAGCCAAGATTACGGACCCTACGAGCAGTACTTC. This codes for CASSQDYGPYEQYF.

This chain links TRBV6-2 or TRBV6-3 with TRBJ2-7; possibly TRBD1 for D (6 bases). Trimming removed 5 bases from V and 5 bases from J, with 22 bases in between. Germline loops: CDR1 MNHEY, CDR2 SVGEGT. The CDR3 extends over 16 amino acids. The CDR3 DNA follows: TGTGCCAGCAGTCCCCCCCACCGGGACATCCGCCACGAGCAGTACTTC. Residues: CASSPPHRDIRHEQYF.

The genes are TRBV15 and TRBJ1-5; D gene ambiguous. This CDR3 contains 15 residues. The V gene lost 1 base and the J gene lost 2 bases, with 9 bases spanning the gap. Germline V gene sequence: CDR1 LNHNV, CDR2 YYDKDF (reference sequence). CDR3 protein: CATSRGVQGNQPQHF. CDR3 coding DNA: TGTGCCACCAGCAGAGGGGTCCAGGGCAATCAGCCCCAGCATTTT.

The chain links TRBV2 to TRBJ1-1; TRBD1 might be the D (5 bases). This CDR3 has 14 amino acids. Trimming cost V 6 bases and J 0 bases, with 11 bases left between them. Germline CDR1 is SNHLY and CDR2 is FYNNEI. The chain's CDR3 is CASSQAGMNTEAFF. The CDR3 nucleotides read TGTGCCAGCAGCCAAGCAGGGATGAACACTGAAGCTTTCTTT.

The chain carries TRBV19 and TRBJ1-5; 10 bases are shared with TRBD1. V lost 5 bases and J lost 1; bases outside the gene matches: 5. This CDR3 has 16 amino acids. CDR1 LNHDA and CDR2 SQIVND come from the germline V gene (reference sequence). CDR3 in DNA: TGTGCCAGTAGTCGGGACAGGGGAGGGAGCAATCAGCCCCAGCATTTT. This codes for CASSRDRGGSNQPQHF.